The next 30 T cell receptor beta chains were all read from a single sample in a study of T cell responses to AZD1222 COVID-19 vaccine. Libraries were prepared by immunoSEQ multiplex PCR; TCRdb keeps only in-frame clonotypes and omits some of them. The table has approximately 150,000 clones, about 93% seen once. Source: peripheral blood, taken on day 0 of AZD1222 vaccination. All receptors derive from an adult in good health.

The V gene is TRBV11-1, the J gene TRBJ1-4; maybe TRBD1 (5 bases). This CDR3 spans 15 amino acids. The V gene's germline CDR1 is SGHAT and CDR2 FQDESV (reference sequence). Trimming removed 5 bases at V and 8 bases at J, with 18 bases between. CDR3: CASSPAKGLGEKLFF. CDR3 coding DNA: TGTGCCAGCAGCCCAGCAAAGGGACTTGGCGAAAAACTGTTTTTT.

The rearrangement joins TRBV28 to TRBJ2-3; TRBD2 might be the D (6 bases). The ends were cut back, 4 bases at V and 2 bases at J, with 16 bases in the middle. Looked up from germline, CDR1 is MDHEN and CDR2 is SYDVKM. This CDR3 has 16 residues. Here the CDR3 reads CASSSPWGGDTDTQYF. Written as DNA, the CDR3 is TGTGCCAGCAGTTCTCCCTGGGGCGGGGACACAGATACGCAGTATTTT.

The chain carries TRBV14 and TRBJ1-6; 8 bases agree with TRBD1. The J segment lost 7 bases and the V segment lost 5 bases, leaving 16 bases of the junction unmatched. The V gene's germline CDR1 is SGHDN and CDR2 FVKESK. This CDR3 is built from 18 residues. The CDR3 DNA is TGTGCCAGCAGCGGCCTAGGGTGGCAAACAGGGGGGAATTCACCCCTCCACTTT. As protein: CASSGLGWQTGGNSPLHF.

V usage is TRBV3-1 (or the pseudogene TRBV3-2) and J usage is TRBJ2-3; 7 bases match TRBD1. The CDR3 consists of 14 residues. V lost 4 bases to trimming and J lost 4 bases; unmatched junction nucleotides: 5. Germline lookup yields CDR1 LGHDT and CDR2 YNNKEL (reference sequence). The CDR3 DNA sequence: TGTGCCAGCAGCCTTAGCCAGGGGGCAGATACGCAGTATTTT. Translated, it gives CASSLSQGADTQYF.

J is TRBJ2-7 and V is TRBV2, with D unclear. V was pared by 2 bases and J by 4 bases, with 3 bases between. Germline V gene lookup returns CDR1 SNHLY and CDR2 FYNNEI. There are 11 residues in the CDR3. The CDR3 region is CASSEKYEQYF. CDR3 in DNA: TGTGCCAGCAGTGAAAAATACGAGCAGTACTTC.

The gene calls are TRBV6-5 and TRBJ2-1, with D maybe TRBD2 (5 bases). Germline loops: CDR1 MNHEY, CDR2 SVGAGI. CDR3 size: 15 residues. V was shortened by 7 bases and J by 2 bases, with 15 bases between the two germline ends. As DNA, the CDR3 is TGTGCCAGCATTCCTTGGGAGAGGCCCTACAATGAGCAGTTCTTC. Protein sequence: CASIPWERPYNEQFF.

The V gene is TRBV6-2 or TRBV6-3, the J gene TRBJ2-7; 10 bases fit TRBD1. The CDR3 is 16 amino acids. Germline V CDR1 and CDR2: MNHEY, SVGEGT. The ends lost 5 bases at V and 3 bases at J; junction bases unmatched: 10. The CDR3 reads CASSPHDGTGVYEQYF. Written as DNA, the CDR3 is TGTGCCAGCAGTCCCCACGACGGGACAGGGGTCTACGAGCAGTACTTC.

This chain uses TRBV6-2 or TRBV6-3 with TRBJ2-7, with D unresolved. Germline CDR1 reads MNHEY; CDR2 reads SVGEGT. This CDR3 region has 13 residues. Trimming took 2 bases from V and 3 from J, leaving 8 bases between them. CDR3 protein: CASSYKGNYEQYF. In DNA, the CDR3 is TGTGCCAGCAGTTACAAAGGGAACTACGAGCAGTACTTC.

V is TRBV2 and J is TRBJ1-5; 7 positions agree with TRBD1. Trimming removed 5 bases from V and 1 base from J; junction bases left unmatched: 11. From germline, CDR1 is SNHLY and CDR2 FYNNEI. The CDR3 consists of 17 residues. The CDR3 nucleotides are TGTGCCAGCAGTTTTACACCTCAGGGGGAAAGCAATCAGCCCCAGCATTTT. Protein: CASSFTPQGESNQPQHF.

The chain has TRBV15 and TRBJ2-1, with 7 bases lining up with TRBD1. Looked up from germline, CDR1 is LNHNV and CDR2 is YYDKDF (reference sequence). J was trimmed by 2 bases and V by 5 bases; bases with no gene match: 9. The CDR3 length is 16 residues. The CDR3 protein is CATSSSRGTAYNEQFF. CDR3 nucleotides: TGTGCCACCAGCTCTTCAAGGGGGACAGCCTACAATGAGCAGTTCTTC.

The CDR3 sequence is CASSVGGERTEAFF. CDR3 nucleotides: TGTGCCAGCAGCGTAGGGGGGGAACGCACTGAAGCTTTCTTT. J is TRBJ1-1 and V is TRBV9; D possibly corresponds to TRBD1 (5 bases). The germline V gene encodes CDR1 SGDLS and CDR2 YYNGEE. This CDR3 spans 14 amino acids. V lost 0 bases to trimming and J lost 4 bases, with 10 bases between them.

The V gene is TRBV5-8, the J gene TRBJ1-5; TRBD1 matches at 7 bases. The V gene's germline CDR1 is SGHTS and CDR2 YDEGEE. The length of the CDR3 is 15 residues. V was pared by 4 bases and J by 9 bases, with 13 bases of the junction left unmatched. The CDR3 nucleotides are TGTGCCAGCAGCCCGACAGGGCGTATTTTCGGGCCCCAGCATTTT. It encodes CASSPTGRIFGPQHF.

The V call is TRBV5-6, the J call TRBJ1-2, with D perhaps matching TRBD1 (6 bases). This CDR3 comprises 14 residues. Trimming cost V 4 bases and J 4 bases, with 14 bases left between them. The germline V gene has CDR1 SGHDT and CDR2 YYEEEE. CDR3 bases: TGTGCCAGCAGCCCCCGGGGGCCGATCTATGGCTACACCTTC. Protein product: CASSPRGPIYGYTF.

V and J are TRBV5-4 and TRBJ1-2, with a tentative D call TRBD1 (5 bases). CDR3 length: 14 residues. Trimming took off 0 bases at V and 6 bases at J, with 12 bases between the two ends. The germline CDR1 and CDR2 sequences are SGHNT and YYREEE (reference sequence). This chain's CDR3 is CASSLVSRVNGYTF. CDR3 DNA sequence: TGTGCCAGCAGCTTGGTATCCAGGGTAAATGGCTACACCTTC.

The rearrangement joins TRBV30 to TRBJ1-4; 8 bases fit TRBD1. The V segment lost 0 bases and the J segment 14 bases; nucleotides outside the gene matches: 2. Looked up from germline, CDR1 is GTSNPN and CDR2 is SVGIG (reference sequence). There are 11 residues in the CDR3. The CDR3 loop is CAWSVQGGLFF. CDR3 bases: TGTGCCTGGAGTGTACAGGGGGGTCTGTTTTTT.

This clone has a single count. The chain recombines TRBV30 with TRBJ2-3; TRBD2 matches 7 bases. The V gene's germline CDR1 is GTSNPN and CDR2 SVGIG (reference sequence). The V and J ends lost 8 bases and 0 bases, in that order; junction bases with no gene match: 8. The CDR3 has 14 amino acids. CDR3 region: CASGASASTDTQYF. CDR3 coding DNA: TGTGCCAGCGGGGCTAGCGCCAGCACAGATACGCAGTATTTT.

This chain links TRBV5-5 with TRBJ1-1; possible D gene TRBD1, 5 bases. V was cut by 5 bases and J by 1 base, with 18 bases left in between. Germline CDR1 reads SGHKS; CDR2 reads YYEKEE (reference sequence). The CDR3 is 16 amino acids. The CDR3 is CASSPGVGGWNTEAFF. The CDR3 DNA reads TGTGCCAGCAGTCCCGGTGTGGGGGGTTGGAACACTGAAGCTTTCTTT.

The chain recombines TRBV10-3 with TRBJ2-5; D uncertain. With 2 bases removed from V and 4 bases from J, the gap between germline ends came to 8 bases. CDR3 length equals 13 residues. Germline V gives CDR1 ENHRY, CDR2 SYGVKD. The CDR3 bases are TGTGCCATCAGTGAGACTACGGGAGAGACCCAGTACTTC. It yields the protein CAISETTGETQYF.

The rearrangement links TRBV7-6 to TRBJ2-1, with 9 bases that match TRBD2. The V gene end was trimmed by 1 base and the J gene end by 3 bases; junction bases not matched to a gene: 7. Germline V gene data show CDR1 as SGHVS and CDR2 as FNYEAQ. The CDR3 is made up of 17 amino acids. The CDR3 is CASSLGVAGALYNEQFF. The CDR3, as DNA: TGTGCCAGCAGCTTAGGGGTAGCGGGGGCCCTCTACAATGAGCAGTTCTTC. Using reference TRBV7-6 and TRBJ2-1 for the parts outside the CDR3, the full variable domain is GAGVSQSPRYKVTKRGQDVALRCDPISGHVSLYWYRQALGQGPEFLTYFNYEAQQDKSGLPNDRFSAERPEGSISTLTIQRTEQRDSAMYRCASSLGVAGALYNEQFFGPGTRLTVL.

The V call is TRBV20-1, the J call TRBJ2-7; D is uncertain. Between the trimmed V and J ends, which lost 6 bases and 3 bases, there was a span of 9 bases. The CDR3 runs 11 residues. Germline lookup yields CDR1 DFQATT and CDR2 SNEGSKA (reference sequence). The CDR3 DNA reads as TGCAGTGCCCCCATATACTACGAGCAGTACTTC. Translation: CSAPIYYEQYF.

By sample fraction, this clone is medium-sized (0.01 to 0.1%). The chain employs TRBV15 and TRBJ1-2; D is possibly TRBD1 (6 bases). V was shortened by 2 bases and J by 6 bases, with 13 bases between the two germline ends. The CDR3 is 14 amino acids. Germline V CDR1 and CDR2: LNHNV, YYDKDF (reference sequence). CDR3: CATSRYTGTDGYTF. CDR3 nucleotides: TGTGCCACCAGCAGATATACAGGGACCGATGGCTACACCTTC.

This chain links TRBV19 with TRBJ1-3; 7 bases line up with TRBD1. CDR3 size: 15 residues. Trimming cost V 3 bases and J 0 bases; bases outside gene matches: 2. The germline CDR1 and CDR2 sequences are LNHDA and SQIVND (reference sequence). CDR3: CASSMTGSSGNTIYF. For the CDR3, the DNA is TGTGCCAGTAGTATGACAGGGAGCTCTGGAAACACCATATATTTT.

The chain uses TRBV6-1 and TRBJ1-1; D unclear. From germline, CDR1 is MNHNS and CDR2 SASEGT. The V and J ends lost 2 bases and 1 base respectively, with 8 bases between them. The CDR3 has 14 residues. This chain's CDR3 is CASSETRRNTEAFF. The CDR3 DNA reads as TGTGCCAGCAGTGAAACTAGGAGGAACACTGAAGCTTTCTTT.

The rearrangement uses TRBV14 and TRBJ2-3; 9 nucleotides line up with TRBD2. CDR3 length: 18 residues. J lost 5 bases, V lost 4 bases, and 16 bases had no gene match. The germline V gene has CDR1 SGHDN and CDR2 FVKESK. The CDR3 reads CASSPLEIELAGQDTQYF. CDR3 DNA sequence: TGTGCCAGCAGCCCTCTAGAAATCGAACTAGCGGGTCAAGATACGCAGTATTTT.

The V gene is TRBV19, the J gene TRBJ2-2, with 10 bases that match TRBD1. This CDR3 has 14 amino acids. Germline V gene lookup returns CDR1 LNHDA and CDR2 SQIVND (reference sequence). Losses at the gene ends were 4 bases for V and 11 bases for J; bases not matched to a gene: 7. CDR3 residues: CASSTRQGARELFF. CDR3 sequence (DNA): TGTGCCAGTAGTACCCGACAGGGGGCCCGAGAGCTGTTTTTT.

This chain connects TRBV29-1 to TRBJ2-7, with 7 bases lining up with TRBD1. V trimming: 5 bases; J trimming: 0 bases; junction bases outside the gene matches: 10. The germline V gene encodes CDR1 SQVTM and CDR2 ANQGSEA. The CDR3 is 15 amino acids. The CDR3 sequence is CSVMLNRGRSYEQYF. CDR3 in DNA: TGCAGCGTTATGTTAAACAGGGGCCGCTCCTACGAGCAGTACTTC.

The chain carries TRBV15 and TRBJ1-2; possible D gene TRBD1, 5 bases. Trimming left V 5 bases short and J 4 bases short, with 14 bases between. Looked up from germline, CDR1 is LNHNV and CDR2 is YYDKDF (reference sequence). This CDR3 region has 14 residues. CDR3 bases: TGTGCCACCAGCTCCCGGGACGGCTTCTATGGCTACACCTTC. Residues: CATSSRDGFYGYTF.

This rearrangement joins TRBV4-1 to TRBJ1-4; the D is unclear. CDR1 is MGHRA, CDR2 YSYEKL, per germline. This CDR3 spans 14 amino acids. V was pared by 1 base and J by 8 bases, with 11 bases between. The CDR3 loop reads CASSQGVGSEKLFF. CDR3 nucleotides: TGCGCCAGCAGCCAAGGCGTCGGGTCCGAAAAACTGTTTTTT.

This clone has only one observation. The chain carries TRBV6-5 and TRBJ2-5; D is ambiguous. This CDR3 region has 15 residues. V lost 5 bases, J lost 7 bases, and 20 bases lay in between. CDR1 MNHEY and CDR2 SVGAGI come from the germline V gene. The DNA of the CDR3 is TGTGCCAGCAGTCAAACCCTCCTAGAGAAAGCGACCCAGTACTTC. It specifies CASSQTLLEKATQYF.

The gene calls are TRBV4-2 and TRBJ2-3; 11 nucleotides line up with TRBD1. Germline V gene data show CDR1 as LGHNA and CDR2 as YNFKEQ. This CDR3 spans 16 amino acids. J gave up 2 bases and V 1 base, and 2 bases lay outside the gene matches. CDR3 amino acids: CASSQGTGGVTDTQYF. In nucleotides, the CDR3 is TGTGCCAGCAGCCAAGGGACAGGGGGCGTCACAGATACGCAGTATTTT.